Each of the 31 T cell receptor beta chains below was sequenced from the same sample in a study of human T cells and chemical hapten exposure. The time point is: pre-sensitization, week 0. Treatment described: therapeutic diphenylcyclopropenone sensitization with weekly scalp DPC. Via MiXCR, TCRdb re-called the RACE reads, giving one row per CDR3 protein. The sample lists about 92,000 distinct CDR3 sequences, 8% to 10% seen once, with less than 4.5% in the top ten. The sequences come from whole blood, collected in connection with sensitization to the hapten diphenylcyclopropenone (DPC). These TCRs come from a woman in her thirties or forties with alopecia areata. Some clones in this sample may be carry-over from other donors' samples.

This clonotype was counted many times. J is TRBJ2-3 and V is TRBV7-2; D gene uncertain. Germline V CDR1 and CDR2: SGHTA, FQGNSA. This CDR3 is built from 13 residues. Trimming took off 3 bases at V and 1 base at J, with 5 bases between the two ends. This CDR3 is CASSFKGTDTQYF. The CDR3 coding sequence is TGTGCCAGCAGCTTTAAGGGCACAGATACGCAGTATTTT.

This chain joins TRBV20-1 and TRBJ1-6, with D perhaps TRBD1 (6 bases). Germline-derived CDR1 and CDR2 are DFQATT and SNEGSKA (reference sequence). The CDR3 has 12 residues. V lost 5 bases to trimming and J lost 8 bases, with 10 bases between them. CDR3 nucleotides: TGCAGTGCTTCTCGACAGGATTCACCCCTCCACTTT. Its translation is CSASRQDSPLHF.

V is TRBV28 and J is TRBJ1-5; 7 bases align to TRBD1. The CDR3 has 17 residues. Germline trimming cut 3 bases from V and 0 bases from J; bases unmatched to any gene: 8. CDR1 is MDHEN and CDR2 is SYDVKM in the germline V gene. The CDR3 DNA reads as TGTGCCAGCAGTTTCGGACAGGTGGTTGTTAGCAATCAGCCCCAGCATTTT. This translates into CASSFGQVVVSNQPQHF.

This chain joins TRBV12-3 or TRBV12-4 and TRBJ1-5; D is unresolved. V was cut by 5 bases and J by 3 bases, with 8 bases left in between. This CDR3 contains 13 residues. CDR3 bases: TGTGCCAGCAGTCCAGCTTTCAATCAGCCCCAGCATTTT. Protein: CASSPAFNQPQHF.

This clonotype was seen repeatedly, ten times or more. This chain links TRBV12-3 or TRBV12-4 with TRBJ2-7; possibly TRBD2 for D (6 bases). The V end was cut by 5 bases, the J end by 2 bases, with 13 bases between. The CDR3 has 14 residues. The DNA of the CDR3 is TGTGCCAGCAGTGGGACTGCCTCCCCCTACGAGCAGTACTTC. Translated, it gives CASSGTASPYEQYF.

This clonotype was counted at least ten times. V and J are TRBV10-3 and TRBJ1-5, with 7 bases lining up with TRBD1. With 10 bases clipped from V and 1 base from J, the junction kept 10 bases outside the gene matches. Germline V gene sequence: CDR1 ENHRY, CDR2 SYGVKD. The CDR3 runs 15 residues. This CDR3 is CATGINRGSNQPQHF. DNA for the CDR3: TGTGCCACCGGGATTAACAGGGGAAGCAATCAGCCCCAGCATTTT.

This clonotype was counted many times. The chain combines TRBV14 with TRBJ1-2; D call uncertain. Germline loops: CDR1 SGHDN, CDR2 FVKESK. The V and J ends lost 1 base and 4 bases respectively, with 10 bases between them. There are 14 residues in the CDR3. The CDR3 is CASSQGSTGYGYTF. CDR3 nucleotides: TGTGCCAGCAGCCAAGGAAGCACGGGCTATGGCTACACCTTC. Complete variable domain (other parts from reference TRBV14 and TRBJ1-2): EAGVTQFPSHSVIEKGQTVTLRCDPISGHDNLYWYRRVMGKEIKFLLHFVKESKQDESGMPNNRFLAERTGGTYSTLKVQPAELEDSGVYFCASSQGSTGYGYTFGSGTRLTVV.

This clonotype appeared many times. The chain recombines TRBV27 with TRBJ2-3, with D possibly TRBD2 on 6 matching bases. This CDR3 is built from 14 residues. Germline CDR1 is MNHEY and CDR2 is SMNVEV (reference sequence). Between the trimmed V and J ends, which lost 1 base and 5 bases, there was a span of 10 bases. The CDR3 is CASSLWGGGDTQYF. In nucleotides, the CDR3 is TGTGCCAGCAGTTTATGGGGAGGAGGAGATACGCAGTATTTT.

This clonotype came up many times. CDR3 in DNA: TGCAGCGCCCCCTCGAACACCGGGGAGCTGTTTTTT. Encoded protein: CSAPSNTGELFF. The V gene is TRBV29-1, the J gene TRBJ2-2; D is ambiguous. The CDR3 contains 12 residues. Germline CDR1 SQVTM, CDR2 ANQGSEA. V lost 7 bases and J lost 0, with 6 bases in between.

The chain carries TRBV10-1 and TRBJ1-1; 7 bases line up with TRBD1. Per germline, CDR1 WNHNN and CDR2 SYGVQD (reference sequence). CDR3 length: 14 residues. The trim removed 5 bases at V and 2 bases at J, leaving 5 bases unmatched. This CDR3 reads CASSSGTVNTEAFF. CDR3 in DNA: TGCGCCAGCAGTTCCGGGACAGTAAACACTGAAGCTTTCTTT.

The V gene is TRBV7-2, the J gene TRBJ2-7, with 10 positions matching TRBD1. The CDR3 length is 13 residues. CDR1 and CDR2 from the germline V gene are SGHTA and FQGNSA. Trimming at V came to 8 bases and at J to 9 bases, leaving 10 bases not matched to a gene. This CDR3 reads CASARTGGSGQYF. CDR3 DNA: TGTGCCAGCGCCAGGACAGGGGGATCAGGGCAGTACTTC.

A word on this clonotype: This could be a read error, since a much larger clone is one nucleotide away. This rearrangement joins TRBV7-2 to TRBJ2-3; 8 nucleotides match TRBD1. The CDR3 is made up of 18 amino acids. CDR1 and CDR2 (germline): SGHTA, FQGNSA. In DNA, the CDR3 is TGTGCCCGCAGCCCGAGACTCTGGACAGGGACCCTACCAGATACGCAGTATTTT. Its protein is CARSPRLWTGTLPDTQYF. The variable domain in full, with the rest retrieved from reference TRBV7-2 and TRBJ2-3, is GAGVSQSPSNKVTEKGKDVELRCDPISGHTALYWYRQSLGQGLEFLIYFQGNSAPDKSGLPSDRFSAERTGGSVSTLTIQRTQQEDSAVYLCARSPRLWTGTLPDTQYFGPGTRLTVL.

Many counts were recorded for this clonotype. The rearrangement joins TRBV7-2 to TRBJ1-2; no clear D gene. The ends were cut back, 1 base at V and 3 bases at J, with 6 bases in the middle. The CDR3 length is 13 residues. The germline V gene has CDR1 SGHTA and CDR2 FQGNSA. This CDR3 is CASSLERDYGYTF. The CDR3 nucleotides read TGTGCCAGCAGCTTAGAACGGGACTATGGCTACACCTTC.

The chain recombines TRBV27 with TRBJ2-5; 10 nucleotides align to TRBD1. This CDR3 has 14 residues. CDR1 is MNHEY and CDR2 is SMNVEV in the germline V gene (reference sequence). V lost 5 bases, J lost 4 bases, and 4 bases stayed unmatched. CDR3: CASSRWDRGETQYF. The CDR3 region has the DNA TGTGCCAGCAGTCGTTGGGACAGGGGAGAGACCCAGTACTTC.

The CDR3 DNA sequence: TGTGCCATCACCCCCCGCGGGGGGAAGAACACTGAAGCTTTCTTT. Its translation is CAITPRGGKNTEAFF. The V gene is TRBV10-3, the J gene TRBJ1-1; a weak D match, TRBD1 (5 bases). With 7 bases removed from V and 1 base from J, the gap between germline ends came to 16 bases. The germline V gene encodes CDR1 ENHRY and CDR2 SYGVKD. CDR3 length: 15 residues.

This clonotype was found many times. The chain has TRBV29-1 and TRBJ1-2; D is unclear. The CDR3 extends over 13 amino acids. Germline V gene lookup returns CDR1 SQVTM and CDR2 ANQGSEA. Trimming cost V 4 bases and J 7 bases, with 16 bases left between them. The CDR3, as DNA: TGCAGCGTTGTCATCGCGGGAGCGGGTGGCTACACCTTC. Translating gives CSVVIAGAGGYTF. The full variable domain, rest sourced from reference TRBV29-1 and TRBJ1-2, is SAVISQKPSRDICQRGTSLTIQCQVDSQVTMMFWYRQQPGQSLTLIATANQGSEATYESGFVIDKFPISRPNLTFSTLTVSNMSPEDSSIYLCSVVIAGAGGYTFGSGTRLTVV.

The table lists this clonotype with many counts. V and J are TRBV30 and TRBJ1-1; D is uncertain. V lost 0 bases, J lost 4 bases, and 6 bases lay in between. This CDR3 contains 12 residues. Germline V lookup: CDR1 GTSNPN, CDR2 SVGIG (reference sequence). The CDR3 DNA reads TGTGCCTGGAGTGTACCCCCCACTGAAGCTTTCTTT. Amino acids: CAWSVPPTEAFF.

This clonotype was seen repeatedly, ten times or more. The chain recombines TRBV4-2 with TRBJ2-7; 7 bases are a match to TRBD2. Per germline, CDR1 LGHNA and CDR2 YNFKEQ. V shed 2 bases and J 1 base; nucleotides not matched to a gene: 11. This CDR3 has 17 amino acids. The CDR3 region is CASSQIRAGRISYEQYF. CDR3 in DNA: TGTGCCAGCAGCCAAATTCGAGCGGGGCGTATTTCCTACGAGCAGTACTTC.

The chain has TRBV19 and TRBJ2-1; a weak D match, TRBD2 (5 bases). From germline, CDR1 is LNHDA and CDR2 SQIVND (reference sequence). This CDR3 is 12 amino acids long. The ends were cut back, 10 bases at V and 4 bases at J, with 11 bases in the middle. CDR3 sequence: CATGSGYNEQFF. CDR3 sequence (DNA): TGTGCCACCGGCAGCGGATACAATGAGCAGTTCTTC. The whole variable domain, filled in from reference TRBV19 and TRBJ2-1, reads DGGITQSPKYLFRKEGQNVTLSCEQNLNHDAMYWYRQDPGQGLRLIYYSQIVNDFQKGDIAEGYSVSREKKESFPLTVTSAQKNPTAFYLCATGSGYNEQFFGPGTRLTVL.

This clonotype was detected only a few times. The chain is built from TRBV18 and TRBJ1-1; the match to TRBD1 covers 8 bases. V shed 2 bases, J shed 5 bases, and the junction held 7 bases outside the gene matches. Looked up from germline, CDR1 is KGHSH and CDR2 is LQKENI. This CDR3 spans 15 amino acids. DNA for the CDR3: TGTGCCAGCTCACCAGTCCAGGGGGCCCGGACTGAAGCTTTCTTT. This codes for CASSPVQGARTEAFF.

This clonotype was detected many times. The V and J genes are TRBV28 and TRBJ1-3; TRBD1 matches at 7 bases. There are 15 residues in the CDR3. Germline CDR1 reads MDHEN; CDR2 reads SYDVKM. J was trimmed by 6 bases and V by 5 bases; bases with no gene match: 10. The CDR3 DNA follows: TGTGCCAGCAGTCCCTCGACAGGGTGGACAAACACCATATATTTT. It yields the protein CASSPSTGWTNTIYF.

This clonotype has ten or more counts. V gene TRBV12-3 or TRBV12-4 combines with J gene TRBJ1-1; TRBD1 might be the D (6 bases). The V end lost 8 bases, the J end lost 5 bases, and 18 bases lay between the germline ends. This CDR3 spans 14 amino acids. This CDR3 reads CASFPLGGLTEAFF. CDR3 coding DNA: TGTGCCAGCTTCCCCTTGGGGGGCTTGACTGAAGCTTTCTTT.

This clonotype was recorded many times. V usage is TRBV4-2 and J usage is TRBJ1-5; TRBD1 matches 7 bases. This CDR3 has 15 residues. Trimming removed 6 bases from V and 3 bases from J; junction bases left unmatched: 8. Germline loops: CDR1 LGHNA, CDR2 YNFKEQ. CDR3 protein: CASRQTGALNQPQHF. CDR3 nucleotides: TGTGCCAGCAGACAAACAGGGGCCCTCAATCAGCCCCAGCATTTT.

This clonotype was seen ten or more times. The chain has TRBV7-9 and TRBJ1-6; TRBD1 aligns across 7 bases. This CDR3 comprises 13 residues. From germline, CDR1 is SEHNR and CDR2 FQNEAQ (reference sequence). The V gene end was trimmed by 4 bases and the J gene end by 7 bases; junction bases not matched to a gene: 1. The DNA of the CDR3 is TGTGCCAGCAGCTCGACAGGGAATTCACCCCTCCACTTT. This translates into CASSSTGNSPLHF.

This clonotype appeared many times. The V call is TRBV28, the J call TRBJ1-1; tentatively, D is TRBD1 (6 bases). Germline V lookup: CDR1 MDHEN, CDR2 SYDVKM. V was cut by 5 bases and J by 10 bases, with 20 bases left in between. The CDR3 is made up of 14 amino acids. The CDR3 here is CASSAQGIGRGAFF. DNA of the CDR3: TGTGCCAGCAGTGCACAGGGAATTGGGAGGGGAGCTTTCTTT. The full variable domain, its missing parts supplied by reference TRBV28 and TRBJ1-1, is DVKVTQSSRYLVKRTGEKVFLECVQDMDHENMFWYRQDPGLGLRLIYFSYDVKMKEKGDIPEGYSVSREKKERFSLILESASTNQTSMYLCASSAQGIGRGAFFGQGTRLTVV.

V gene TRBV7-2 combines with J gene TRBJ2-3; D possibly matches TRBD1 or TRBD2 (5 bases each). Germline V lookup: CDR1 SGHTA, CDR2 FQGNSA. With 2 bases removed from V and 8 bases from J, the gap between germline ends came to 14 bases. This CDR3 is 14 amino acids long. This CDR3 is CASSLSGAEGTQYF. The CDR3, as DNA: TGTGCCAGCAGCTTAAGTGGGGCCGAGGGTACGCAGTATTTT.

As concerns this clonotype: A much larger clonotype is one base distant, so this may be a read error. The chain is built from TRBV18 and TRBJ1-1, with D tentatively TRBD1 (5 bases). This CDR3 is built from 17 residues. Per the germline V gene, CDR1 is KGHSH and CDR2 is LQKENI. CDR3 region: CASSLGTPGDSNTDAFF. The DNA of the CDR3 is TGTGCCAGCTCACTTGGGACCCCGGGGGATTCTAACACTGATGCTTTCTTT.

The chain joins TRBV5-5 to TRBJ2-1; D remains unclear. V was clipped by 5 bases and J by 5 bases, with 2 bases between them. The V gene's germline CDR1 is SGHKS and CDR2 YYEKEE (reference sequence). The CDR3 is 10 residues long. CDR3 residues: CASRDNEQFF. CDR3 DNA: TGTGCCAGCAGGGACAATGAGCAGTTCTTC.

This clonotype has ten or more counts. CDR3 coding DNA: TGTGCCAGCAGTGAAAGGCCAGAAAGACAGTTCTTC. Its translation: CASSERPERQFF. This chain joins TRBV2 and TRBJ2-1; D is unclear. There are 12 residues in the CDR3. Deletions cut 2 bases from V and 13 bases from J, with 12 bases between. Germline V lookup: CDR1 SNHLY, CDR2 FYNNEI.

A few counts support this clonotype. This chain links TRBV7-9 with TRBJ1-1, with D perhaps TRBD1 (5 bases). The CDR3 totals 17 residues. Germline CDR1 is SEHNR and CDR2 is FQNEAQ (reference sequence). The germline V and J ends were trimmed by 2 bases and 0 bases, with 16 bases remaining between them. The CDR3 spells CASSLTGKGKMNTEAFF. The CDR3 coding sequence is TGTGCCAGCAGCTTAACGGGAAAGGGGAAAATGAACACTGAAGCTTTCTTT.

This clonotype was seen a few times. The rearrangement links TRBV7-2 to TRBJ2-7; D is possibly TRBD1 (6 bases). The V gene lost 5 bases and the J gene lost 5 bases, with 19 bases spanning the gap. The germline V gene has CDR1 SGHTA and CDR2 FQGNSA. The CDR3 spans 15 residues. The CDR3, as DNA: TGTGCCAGCAGCCTGAGATCCTCACAGGGCCACGAGCAGTACTTC. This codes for CASSLRSSQGHEQYF. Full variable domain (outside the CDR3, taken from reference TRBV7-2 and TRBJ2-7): GAGVSQSPSNKVTEKGKDVELRCDPISGHTALYWYRQSLGQGLEFLIYFQGNSAPDKSGLPSDRFSAERTGGSVSTLTIQRTQQEDSAVYLCASSLRSSQGHEQYFGPGTRLTVT.